The 11 T cell receptor beta chains below come from one sample, sequenced in a study of T cells in Graves' hyperthyroidism and ophthalmopathy. The source material, RNA transcripts, was used to amplify TCR beta CDR3 regions. When the TCR CDR3 underwent first-round RT-PCR, the HTBI primer set was used. TCRdb reprocessed the multiplex PCR reads with MiXCR, giving one entry per CDR3 protein. This table has approximately 400,000 distinct CDR3 sequences, about 18% appearing once. Material for sequencing was blood. All receptors derive from a young woman with Graves' hyperthyroidism.

This clonotype has a count of ten or more. The chain links TRBV7-3 to TRBJ2-5; 13 bases agree with TRBD2. The length of the CDR3 is 16 residues. V was clipped by 3 bases and J by 4 bases; unmatched bases: 5. Germline CDR1 SGHTA, CDR2 FQGTGA. As DNA, the CDR3 is TGTGCCAGCAGCTTTGGGACTAGCGGGGCTGGAGAGACCCAGTACTTC. Amino acid sequence: CASSFGTSGAGETQYF.

This clonotype was counted ten times or more. This sequence joins TRBV20-1 and TRBJ2-5, with 12 bases lining up with TRBD2. Trimming cost V 4 bases and J 1 base; bases outside gene matches: 1. In germline, CDR1 is DFQATT, CDR2 SNEGSKA (reference sequence). There are 14 residues in the CDR3. In DNA form, the CDR3 reads TGCAGTGCTACTAGCGGGGGGGCCCAAGAGACCCAGTACTTC. This encodes CSATSGGAQETQYF.

This clonotype was detected many times. V usage is TRBV6-1 and J usage is TRBJ1-5; 7 nucleotides match TRBD1. CDR3 length equals 14 residues. Per the germline V gene, CDR1 is MNHNS and CDR2 is SASEGT. V lost 7 bases to trimming and J lost 5 bases; unmatched junction nucleotides: 8. DNA of the CDR3: TGTGCCAGCAAAGACACAGGGGTGGATCAGCCCCAGCATTTT. This translates into CASKDTGVDQPQHF.

This clonotype occurred a few times. The V and J genes are TRBV24-1 and TRBJ2-5, with a possible D match to TRBD2 (5 bases). Germline-derived CDR1 and CDR2 are KGHDR and SFDVKD. Trimming stripped 3 bases from V and 2 bases from J, with 18 bases between. The CDR3 runs to 17 residues. In DNA form, the CDR3 reads TGTGCCACCAGTGATCCCCAACCGGCCGGGGTTCAAGAGACCCAGTACTTC. Residues: CATSDPQPAGVQETQYF.

The chain couples TRBV9 to TRBJ2-2; TRBD1 matches 8 bases. The V and J ends lost 2 bases and 6 bases, in that order; junction bases with no gene match: 9. From germline, CDR1 is SGDLS and CDR2 YYNGEE. The CDR3 sequence is 16 residues long. The CDR3 DNA follows: TGTGCCAGCAGCGTTCAGGGGGCCCCAGTGGCCGGGGAGCTGTTTTTT. The encoded protein is CASSVQGAPVAGELFF.

Note on this clonotype: The missing conserved phenylalanine or tryptophan at the end of this CDR3 makes a read error likely. The DNA is omitted, as the CDR3 cannot be located on it reliably, and the CDR3 follows TCRdb's listing. The chain recombines TRBV6-1 with TRBJ2-2. Including both end residues, the CDR3 is 15 amino acids long. Germline V gene lookup returns CDR1 MNHNS and CDR2 SASEGT. The CDR3 sequence is CASIEGEVNTGELCL.

This clonotype was observed at least ten times. The chain employs TRBV11-2 and TRBJ1-2, with 7 positions matching TRBD1. Germline assignment: CDR1 SGHAT and CDR2 FQNNGV. The CDR3 loop spans 15 amino acids. Trimming removed 4 bases from V and 5 bases from J; junction bases left unmatched: 10. For the CDR3, the DNA is TGTGCCAGCAGCTGGCTCCCGGGACAGACATATGGCTACACCTTC. The encoded protein is CASSWLPGQTYGYTF.

The chain carries TRBV5-5 and TRBJ2-7, with D uncertain. The ends were cut back, 3 bases at V and 5 bases at J, with 12 bases in the middle. The CDR3 has 13 residues. Germline V gene data show CDR1 as SGHKS and CDR2 as YYEKEE (reference sequence). The CDR3 here is CASSSVGSHEQYF. The DNA for the CDR3 is TGTGCCAGCAGCTCGGTCGGTTCCCACGAGCAGTACTTC.

This clonotype was picked up many times. The V gene is TRBV2, the J gene TRBJ1-2, with D maybe TRBD1 (5 bases). Per germline, CDR1 SNHLY and CDR2 FYNNEI. This CDR3 is built from 15 residues. Trimming cost V 2 bases and J 4 bases, with 14 bases left between them. In nucleotides, the CDR3 is TGTGCCAGCAGTGAACGGCCAGGGATTAGCTATGGCTACACCTTC. It encodes CASSERPGISYGYTF.

This clonotype was seen more than once but under ten times. The chain links TRBV19 to TRBJ1-6, with TRBD1 matching over 9 bases. CDR3 length: 14 amino acids. The V gene end was trimmed by 6 bases and the J gene end by 9 bases; junction bases not matched to a gene: 6. Germline assignment: CDR1 LNHDA and CDR2 SQIVND (reference sequence). DNA for the CDR3: TGTGCCAGTAGGTGGACAGGGGTCACTTCACCCCTCCACTTT. Protein: CASRWTGVTSPLHF.

This clonotype occurred many times. V gene TRBV11-2 combines with J gene TRBJ1-1; 7 nucleotides line up with TRBD1. Germline CDR1 SGHAT, CDR2 FQNNGV. This CDR3 has 12 residues. V lost 5 bases, J lost 10 bases, and 7 bases stayed unmatched. The CDR3 spells CASSGDRVGAFF. CDR3 in DNA: TGTGCCAGCAGCGGAGACAGGGTCGGAGCTTTCTTT.